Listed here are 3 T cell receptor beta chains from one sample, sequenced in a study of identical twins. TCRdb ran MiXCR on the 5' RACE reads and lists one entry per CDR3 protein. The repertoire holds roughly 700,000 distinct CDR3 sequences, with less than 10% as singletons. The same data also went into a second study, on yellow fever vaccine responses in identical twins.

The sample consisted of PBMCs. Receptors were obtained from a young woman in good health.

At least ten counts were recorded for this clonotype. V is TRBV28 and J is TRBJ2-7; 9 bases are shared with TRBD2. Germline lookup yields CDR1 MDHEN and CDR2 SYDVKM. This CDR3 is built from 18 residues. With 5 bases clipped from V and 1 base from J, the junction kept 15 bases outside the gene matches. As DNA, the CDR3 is TGTGCCAGCAGTCCAAACTACTCCGGTAGCGGGAGTTCCTACGAGCAGTACTTC. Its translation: CASSPNYSGSGSSYEQYF.

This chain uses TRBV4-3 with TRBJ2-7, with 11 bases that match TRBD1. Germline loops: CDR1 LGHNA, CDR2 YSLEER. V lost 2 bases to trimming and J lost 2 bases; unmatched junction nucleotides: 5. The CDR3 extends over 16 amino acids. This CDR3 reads CASSQNAGQGAYEQYF. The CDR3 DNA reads TGCGCCAGCAGCCAAAACGCGGGACAGGGGGCCTACGAGCAGTACTTC.

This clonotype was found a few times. CDR3 coding DNA: TGCAGCGTAGGGACAGGGGGGTACACTGAAGCTTTCTTT. It is translated as CSVGTGGYTEAFF. The chain is built from TRBV29-1 and TRBJ1-1; the match to TRBD1 covers 11 bases. The CDR3 extends over 13 amino acids. The J segment lost 3 bases and the V segment lost 6 bases, leaving 3 bases of the junction unmatched. Germline CDR1 is SQVTM and CDR2 is ANQGSEA.